These 12 T cell receptor beta chains were all obtained from the same sample, sequenced in a study of read filtering for tumor transcriptome and immune sequencing. From approximately 430 ng of RNA, a library with molecular barcoded alpha/delta and beta/gamma adaptors was made. TCRdb itself ran the reads through MiXCR, one entry per CDR3 protein. Of more than 30,000 distinct CDR3 sequences in the sample, roughly 15% are singletons; the top ten hold about 38%. Sequences were obtained from a population of CD138-negative cells sorted from bone marrow. All receptors come from a donor aged 40 or older with multiple myeloma.

Comment on this clonotype: The junction shows a germline mismatch at one end, possibly a read error. The chain joins TRBV7-2 to TRBJ1-5; TRBD1 matches 8 bases. The CDR3 runs 17 residues. CDR1 and CDR2 (germline): SGHTA, FQGNSA. Written as DNA, the CDR3 is TGTGCCTGCAGCTTAGTGGGGGGACAGGTGCCTGGGCAGCCCCAGCATTTT. Its translation is CACSLVGGQVPGQPQHF.

This clonotype was found many times. J is TRBJ1-1 and V is TRBV7-3, with D unresolved. The CDR3 length is 13 residues. The germline V gene has CDR1 SGHTA and CDR2 FQGTGA. The V end lost 1 base, the J end lost 5 bases, and 8 bases lay between the germline ends. CDR3 amino acids: CASSLRRETEAFF. CDR3 in DNA: TGTGCCAGCAGCTTAAGGAGAGAAACTGAAGCTTTCTTT.

In this sample, this clonotype turned up many times. The chain carries TRBV6-5 and TRBJ2-7; D ambiguous. The CDR3 sequence is 15 residues long. Trimming shortened V by 2 bases and J by 0 bases, and 11 bases separated the two germline ends. The germline gives CDR1 MNHEY, CDR2 SVGAGI. The CDR3: CASSYGDLSSYEQYF. CDR3 in DNA: TGTGCCAGCAGTTACGGAGACTTATCCTCCTACGAGCAGTACTTC.

This clonotype was seen at least ten times. This rearrangement joins TRBV20-1 to TRBJ2-7; D call uncertain. The germline V and J ends were trimmed by 5 bases and 0 bases, with 17 bases remaining between them. The CDR3 covers 15 residues. The germline CDR1 and CDR2 sequences are DFQATT and SNEGSKA (reference sequence). The CDR3 bases are TGCAGTGCTGCGTCACCTGGACGGAGCTCCTACGAGCAGTACTTC. Its translation: CSAASPGRSSYEQYF.

This clonotype has more than one count but fewer than ten. The rearrangement links TRBV12-3 or TRBV12-4 to TRBJ2-5; D gene unclear. The CDR3 totals 13 residues. V lost 6 bases, J lost 5 bases, and 13 bases lay in between. The CDR3 region is CASSMGLGETQYF. CDR3 DNA: TGTGCCAGCAGCATGGGCCTGGGGGAGACCCAGTACTTC.

The sample holds many counts of this clonotype. The rearrangement links TRBV5-1 to TRBJ2-3; 13 bases are shared with TRBD2. Trimming cost V 2 bases and J 8 bases; bases outside gene matches: 11. The CDR3 is 17 residues long. From germline, CDR1 is SGHRS and CDR2 YFSETQ. The CDR3 loop is CASSLGLAGANRPTQYF. In DNA, the CDR3 is TGCGCCAGCAGCTTAGGACTAGCGGGAGCCAATCGCCCTACGCAGTATTTT.

This clonotype was seen many times. The gene calls are TRBV6-5 and TRBJ2-2; TRBD2 matches at 13 bases. Germline V gives CDR1 MNHEY, CDR2 SVGAGI. The CDR3 totals 17 residues. Trimming took 5 bases from V and 2 from J; bases not matched to a gene: 5. As DNA, the CDR3 is TGTGCCAGCAGTACAAGGACTAGCGGGAGAAACACCGGGGAGCTGTTTTTT. It codes for CASSTRTSGRNTGELFF.

V is TRBV7-9 and J is TRBJ2-1; perhaps TRBD2 as D (5 bases). The V and J ends lost 1 base and 0 bases respectively, with 10 bases between them. The CDR3 covers 16 residues. The germline V gene encodes CDR1 SEHNR and CDR2 FQNEAQ (reference sequence). For the CDR3, the DNA is TGTGCCAGCAGCTTAGGGACTTACAGCTCCTACAATGAGCAGTTCTTC. Residues: CASSLGTYSSYNEQFF.

This clonotype was recorded at least ten times. V gene TRBV4-1 combines with J gene TRBJ2-2; TRBD2 is a possible D gene (5 bases). The CDR3 loop spans 15 amino acids. V gave up 2 bases and J gave up 5 bases, with 12 bases separating them. CDR1 is MGHRA and CDR2 is YSYEKL in the germline V gene. CDR3 DNA sequence: TGCGCCAGCAGCCAAAGGGAGTCGGAGACCGGGGAGCTGTTTTTT. Translation: CASSQRESETGELFF.

The sample holds many counts of this clonotype. The chain has TRBV9 and TRBJ2-1, with 11 bases fitting TRBD2. The ends lost 4 bases at V and 8 bases at J; junction bases unmatched: 17. CDR3 size: 18 residues. Germline assignment: CDR1 SGDLS and CDR2 YYNGEE. The CDR3: CASSLRGSSGRSRDEQFF. The CDR3 region has the DNA TGTGCCAGCAGCCTAAGGGGCTCTAGCGGGAGGTCTAGGGATGAGCAGTTCTTC. The full variable domain, rest sourced from reference TRBV9 and TRBJ2-1, is DSGVTQTPKHLITATGQRVTLRCSPRSGDLSVYWYQQSLDQGLQFLIQYYNGEERAKGNILERFSAQQFPDLHSELNLSSLELGDSALYFCASSLRGSSGRSRDEQFFGPGTRLTVL.

This clonotype was counted ten times or more. This chain links TRBV6-1 with TRBJ2-1, with TRBD2 identical over 7 bases. This CDR3 has 15 residues. Unmatched junction bases numbered 6, after V lost 2 bases and J lost 5 bases. From germline, CDR1 is MNHNS and CDR2 SASEGT. In DNA form, the CDR3 reads TGTGCCAGCAGTGAATTGGCGGGAGAGAACAATGAGCAGTTCTTC. Translation gives CASSELAGENNEQFF.

This clonotype has ten or more counts. The chain combines TRBV11-2 with TRBJ2-7; D call uncertain. This CDR3 is 14 amino acids long. Trimming took 2 bases from V and 1 from J, leaving 9 bases between them. Germline CDR1 and CDR2: SGHAT and FQNNGV. CDR3: CASSLLEMSYEQYF. As DNA, the CDR3 is TGTGCCAGCAGCTTATTAGAGATGTCCTACGAGCAGTACTTC.